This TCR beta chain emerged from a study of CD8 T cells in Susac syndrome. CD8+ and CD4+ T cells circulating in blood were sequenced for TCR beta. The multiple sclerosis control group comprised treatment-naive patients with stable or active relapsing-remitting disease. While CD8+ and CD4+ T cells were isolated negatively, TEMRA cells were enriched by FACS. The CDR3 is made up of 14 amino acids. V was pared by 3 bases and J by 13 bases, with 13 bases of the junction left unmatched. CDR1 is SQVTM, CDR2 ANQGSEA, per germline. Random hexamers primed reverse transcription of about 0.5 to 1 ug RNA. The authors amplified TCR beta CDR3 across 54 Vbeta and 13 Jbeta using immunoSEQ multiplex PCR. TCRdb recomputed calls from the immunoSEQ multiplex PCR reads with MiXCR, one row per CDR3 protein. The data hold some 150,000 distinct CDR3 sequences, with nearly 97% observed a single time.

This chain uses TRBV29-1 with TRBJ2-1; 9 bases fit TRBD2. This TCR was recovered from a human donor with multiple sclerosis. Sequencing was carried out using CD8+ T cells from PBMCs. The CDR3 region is CSVEGTSFEFLQFF. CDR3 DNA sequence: TGCAGCGTTGAGGGGACTAGCTTCGAGTTCCTTCAGTTCTTC.